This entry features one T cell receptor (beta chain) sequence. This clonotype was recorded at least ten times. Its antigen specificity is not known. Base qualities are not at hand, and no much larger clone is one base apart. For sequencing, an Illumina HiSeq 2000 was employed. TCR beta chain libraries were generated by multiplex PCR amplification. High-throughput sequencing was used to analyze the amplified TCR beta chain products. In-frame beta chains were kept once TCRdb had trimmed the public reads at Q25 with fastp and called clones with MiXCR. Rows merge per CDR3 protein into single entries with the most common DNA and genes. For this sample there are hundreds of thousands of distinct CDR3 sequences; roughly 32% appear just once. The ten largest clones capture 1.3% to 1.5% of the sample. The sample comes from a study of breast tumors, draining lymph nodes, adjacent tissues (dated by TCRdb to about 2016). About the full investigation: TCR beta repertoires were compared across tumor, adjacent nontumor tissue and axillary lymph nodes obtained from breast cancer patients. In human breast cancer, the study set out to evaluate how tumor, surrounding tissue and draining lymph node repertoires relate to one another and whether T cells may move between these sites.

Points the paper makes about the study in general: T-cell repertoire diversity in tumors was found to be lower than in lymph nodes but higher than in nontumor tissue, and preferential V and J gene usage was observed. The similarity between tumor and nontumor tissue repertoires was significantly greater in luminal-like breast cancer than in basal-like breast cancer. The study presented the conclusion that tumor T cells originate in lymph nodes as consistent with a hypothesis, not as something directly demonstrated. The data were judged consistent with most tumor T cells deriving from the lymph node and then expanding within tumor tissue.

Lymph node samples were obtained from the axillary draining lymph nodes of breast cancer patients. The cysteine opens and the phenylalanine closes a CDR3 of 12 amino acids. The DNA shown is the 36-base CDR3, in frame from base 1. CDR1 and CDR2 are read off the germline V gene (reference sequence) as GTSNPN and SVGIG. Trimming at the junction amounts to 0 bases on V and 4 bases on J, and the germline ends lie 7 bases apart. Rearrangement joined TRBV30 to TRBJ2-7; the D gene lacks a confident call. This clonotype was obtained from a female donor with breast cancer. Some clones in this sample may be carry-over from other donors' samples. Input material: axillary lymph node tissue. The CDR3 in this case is CAWSVSGYEQYF. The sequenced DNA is TGTGCCTGGAGTGTTTCTGGTTACGAGCAGTACTTC.